One and the same sample provided the 9 T cell receptor beta chains below, sequenced in a study of blood T cell repertoires in COVID-19. Assay: immunoSEQ multiplex PCR; the TCRdb copy retains only in-frame clones and omits some. The table records over 250,000 clones, about 90% of them present only once. Specimen: peripheral blood. The receptors derive from a woman in her sixties or seventies with COVID-19, enrolled during active disease.

The chain has TRBV14 and TRBJ2-1, with D perhaps matching TRBD2 (5 bases). Germline V CDR1 and CDR2: SGHDN, FVKESK. V was cut by 1 base and J by 2 bases, with 12 bases left in between. CDR3 length: 16 amino acids. For the CDR3, the DNA is TGTGCCAGCAGCCAAGTTTGGCGGGTGACCTACAATGAGCAGTTCTTC. Protein sequence: CASSQVWRVTYNEQFF. Using reference TRBV14 and TRBJ2-1 for the parts outside the CDR3, the full variable domain is EAGVTQFPSHSVIEKGQTVTLRCDPISGHDNLYWYRRVMGKEIKFLLHFVKESKQDESGMPNNRFLAERTGGTYSTLKVQPAELEDSGVYFCASSQVWRVTYNEQFFGPGTRLTVL.

The V and J genes are TRBV28 and TRBJ2-4; 9 positions match TRBD2. V shed 6 bases and J 1 base; nucleotides not matched to a gene: 7. The germline CDR1 and CDR2 sequences are MDHEN and SYDVKM. This CDR3 spans 16 amino acids. The CDR3 sequence: CASSSSGSVAKNIQYF. CDR3 DNA sequence: TGTGCCAGCAGCAGTAGCGGGAGTGTTGCCAAAAACATTCAGTACTTC. The complete variable domain, with remaining parts taken from reference TRBV28 and TRBJ2-4, reads DVKVTQSSRYLVKRTGEKVFLECVQDMDHENMFWYRQDPGLGLRLIYFSYDVKMKEKGDIPEGYSVSREKKERFSLILESASTNQTSMYLCASSSSGSVAKNIQYFGAGTRLSVL.

The rearrangement uses TRBV19 and TRBJ1-3; TRBD1 is a possible D gene (6 bases). In germline, CDR1 is LNHDA, CDR2 SQIVND (reference sequence). V lost 6 bases and J 0 bases, leaving 15 bases between the germline ends. The CDR3 loop spans 16 amino acids. This CDR3 is CASSALDSFSGNTIYF. As DNA, the CDR3 is TGTGCCAGTAGCGCCTTGGACAGTTTCTCTGGAAACACCATATATTTT.

Here the CDR3 DNA reads TGTGCCAGCAGCAAATCGGCGGAGGGCACCGGGGAGCTGTTTTTT. Its translation is CASSKSAEGTGELFF. The chain employs TRBV21-1 and TRBJ2-2; the table's D call of TRBD2 was not tested on the DNA. TRBV21-1 is marked as a pseudogene. This CDR3 region has 15 residues.

This chain uses TRBV28 with TRBJ2-1; TRBD1 matches 10 bases. Per germline, CDR1 MDHEN and CDR2 SYDVKM. The V gene end was trimmed by 5 bases and the J gene end by 9 bases; junction bases not matched to a gene: 13. This CDR3 has 16 amino acids. The CDR3, as DNA: TGTGCCAGCAGTCTCCCCGACGGGACAGGGGCGCTTGAGCAGTTCTTC. Amino acid sequence: CASSLPDGTGALEQFF.

This clone was recorded a few times. The genes are TRBV7-8 and TRBJ1-2; D is possibly TRBD1 (6 bases). The CDR3 is made up of 14 amino acids. Trimming removed 5 bases from V and 0 bases from J, with 10 bases in between. CDR1 and CDR2 from the germline V gene are SGHVS and FQNEAQ. CDR3 in DNA: TGTGCCAGCAGCAAGACAGGTCCTAACTATGGCTACACCTTC. This translates into CASSKTGPNYGYTF.

This clone appeared once. The chain uses TRBV5-1 and TRBJ2-3, with D possibly matching TRBD2 (6 bases). Germline CDR1 reads SGHRS; CDR2 reads YFSETQ. CDR3 size: 17 residues. Between the trimmed V and J ends, which lost 2 bases and 0 bases, there was a span of 16 bases. The CDR3 coding sequence is TGCGCCAGCAGCTTTTCTGGCGGGGAAACTAGCACAGATACGCAGTATTTT. This gives the protein CASSFSGGETSTDTQYF.

CDR3 nucleotides: TGTGCCAGCAGTTTTTCCGGGAGGGTGGTGGGGGAGACCCAGTACTTC. It specifies CASSFSGRVVGETQYF. This chain uses TRBV28 with TRBJ2-5; TRBD2 agrees at 8 bases. V was clipped by 3 bases and J by 5 bases; unmatched bases: 11. There are 16 residues in the CDR3. The germline gives CDR1 MDHEN, CDR2 SYDVKM.

A single count supports this clone. The V call is TRBV28, the J call TRBJ1-1; D is unresolved. The CDR3 extends over 12 amino acids. V was pared by 1 base and J by 7 bases, with 7 bases between. Germline loops: CDR1 MDHEN, CDR2 SYDVKM. CDR3 sequence (DNA): TGTGCCAGCAGTTTATCCTTTAGTGAAGCTTTCTTT. Translating it yields CASSLSFSEAFF.